This is a list of T cell receptor beta chains from one sample in a study of cytomegalovirus exposure and HLA in healthy donors. Here immunoSEQ multiplex PCR was the method, and the copy in TCRdb shows in-frame clones only, minus some. Of roughly 90,000 clones listed, roughly 77% are singletons. The sequencing sample was made of PBMCs. The source of these receptors is a man aged 25-40 years in good health and CMV-seronegative. Both conserved end residues are part of each CDR3. Fields, in order: CDR3 DNA, CDR3 protein, V gene, D gene, J gene, clone size. A D gene is named only where the DNA matches it firmly. Only part of the rows carry a size: once, few, many, or a class if the clone is expanded.

CDR3nt: TGCGCCAGCAGCTTGGGAGAACCCGAATCTGGAAACACCATATATTTT
CDR3aa: CASSLGEPESGNTIYF
v_gene: TRBV5-1
d_gene: NA
j_gene: TRBJ1-3
abundance: NA

CDR3nt: TGCGCCAGCAGCTTGGGACAGGGGGAGAACACTGAAGCTTTCTTT
CDR3aa: CASSLGQGENTEAFF
v_gene: TRBV5-1
d_gene: TRBD1
j_gene: TRBJ1-1
abundance: once

CDR3nt: TGTGCCTGGAGTACCTCGGGGTCCCCGGCTTTCTTT
CDR3aa: CAWSTSGSPAFF
v_gene: TRBV30
d_gene: NA
j_gene: TRBJ1-1
abundance: NA

CDR3nt: TGCGCCAGCAGAGGGACAGGGGAGGCCGAGCAGTACTTC
CDR3aa: CASRGTGEAEQYF
v_gene: TRBV4-1
d_gene: TRBD1
j_gene: TRBJ2-7
abundance: NA

CDR3nt: TGTGCCAGCAGTCCAGGGACAGCTGGGGGCAATCAGCCCCAGCATTTT
CDR3aa: CASSPGTAGGNQPQHF
v_gene: TRBV27
d_gene: TRBD1
j_gene: TRBJ1-5
abundance: NA

CDR3nt: TGTGCCAGCAGCTTGATGGGACAGCAAGAGACCCAGTACTTC
CDR3aa: CASSLMGQQETQYF
v_gene: TRBV5-4
d_gene: TRBD1
j_gene: TRBJ2-5
abundance: NA

CDR3nt: TGTGCCAGCAGCTTTGGCGAGGCTAGCGGCACCGGGGAGCTGTTTTTT
CDR3aa: CASSFGEASGTGELFF
v_gene: TRBV5-5
d_gene: TRBD2
j_gene: TRBJ2-2
abundance: NA

CDR3nt: TGTGCCAGCAGCTTGGTAGCGGGGGCCCAACGGGAGACCCAGTACTTC
CDR3aa: CASSLVAGAQRETQYF
v_gene: TRBV7-2
d_gene: TRBD2
j_gene: TRBJ2-5
abundance: NA

CDR3nt: TGTGCCAGCAGTGAAGCTGCGAGGAGGGTTGAAGAAAAACTGTTTTTT
CDR3aa: CASSEAARRVEEKLFF
v_gene: TRBV6-1
d_gene: NA
j_gene: TRBJ1-4
abundance: NA

CDR3nt: TGCGCCAGCAGTGGGACTAGCGGGAGGGCGAGGTCTCTCGATGAGCAGTTCTTC
CDR3aa: CASSGTSGRARSLDEQFF
v_gene: TRBV10-1
d_gene: TRBD2
j_gene: TRBJ2-1
abundance: few

CDR3nt: TGTGCCTGGAGTGCCGCGGGGCCCTATGGCTACACCTTC
CDR3aa: CAWSAAGPYGYTF
v_gene: TRBV30
d_gene: NA
j_gene: TRBJ1-2
abundance: NA

CDR3nt: TGCAGTGCTCTCAGGGACACTGAAGCTTTCTTT
CDR3aa: CSALRDTEAFF
v_gene: TRBV20-1
d_gene: NA
j_gene: TRBJ1-1
abundance: NA

CDR3nt: TGTGCCAGTAGTATTGGGACTGAGGGGAATCAGCCCCAGCATTTT
CDR3aa: CASSIGTEGNQPQHF
v_gene: TRBV19
d_gene: NA
j_gene: TRBJ1-5
abundance: NA

CDR3nt: TGTGCCTCTTCCCCTACTGGGGCCAACGTCCTGACTTTC
CDR3aa: CASSPTGANVLTF
v_gene: TRBV6-5
d_gene: NA
j_gene: TRBJ2-6
abundance: NA

CDR3nt: TGTGCCAGCAGCTCCCCGACAGGACAATACAATGAGCAGTTCTTC
CDR3aa: CASSSPTGQYNEQFF
v_gene: TRBV5-4
d_gene: NA
j_gene: TRBJ2-1
abundance: NA

CDR3nt: TGTGCCAGTAGTATACCCAGGGGGGTACACGGGGAGCTGTTTTTT
CDR3aa: CASSIPRGVHGELFF
v_gene: TRBV19
d_gene: NA
j_gene: TRBJ2-2
abundance: NA

CDR3nt: TGTGCCAGCAGTGAAGCCTTTCGGACAGTCTCTGGAAACACCATATATTTT
CDR3aa: CASSEAFRTVSGNTIYF
v_gene: TRBV6-1
d_gene: NA
j_gene: TRBJ1-3
abundance: NA

CDR3nt: TGTGCCAGCAGCTCCCGACAGTCCTACGAGCAGTACTTC
CDR3aa: CASSSRQSYEQYF
v_gene: TRBV7-9
d_gene: NA
j_gene: TRBJ2-7
abundance: NA

CDR3nt: TGCGCCAGCCTTCGAGACCCAGGGGGTGAGCAGTTCTTC
CDR3aa: CASLRDPGGEQFF
v_gene: TRBV5-1
d_gene: TRBD1
j_gene: TRBJ2-1
abundance: NA

CDR3nt: TGTGCCAGCAGTCCTATGGGGGACACAGCCTACGAGCAGTACTTC
CDR3aa: CASSPMGDTAYEQYF
v_gene: TRBV9
d_gene: NA
j_gene: TRBJ2-7
abundance: NA

CDR3nt: TGTGCCAGCAGTGAGAAGGGGACTAGCGGGCCGAACACCGGGGAGCTGTTTTTT
CDR3aa: CASSEKGTSGPNTGELFF
v_gene: TRBV6-1
d_gene: TRBD2
j_gene: TRBJ2-2
abundance: NA

CDR3nt: TGTGCCAGCAGTGCGCGGACAACTAATGAAAAACTGTTTTTT
CDR3aa: CASSARTTNEKLFF
v_gene: TRBV2
d_gene: NA
j_gene: TRBJ1-4
abundance: NA

CDR3nt: TGTGCCTGGTGGGGGGCCGAGGGGGGGAGCTATGGCTACACCTTC
CDR3aa: CAWWGAEGGSYGYTF
v_gene: TRBV30
d_gene: NA
j_gene: TRBJ1-2
abundance: NA

CDR3nt: TGTGCCAGCAGCCCCATGTTGGGAGGGCAAGAGACCCAGTACTTC
CDR3aa: CASSPMLGGQETQYF
v_gene: TRBV7-2
d_gene: TRBD2
j_gene: TRBJ2-5
abundance: NA

CDR3nt: TGTGCCACCACCTGGACAGGGGTCGGGGAAAAACTGTTTTTT
CDR3aa: CATTWTGVGEKLFF
v_gene: TRBV15
d_gene: TRBD1
j_gene: TRBJ1-4
abundance: NA

CDR3nt: TGTGCCAGCAGCAAGTCTCTAGGACCCGCAGCGGTTACTAATGAAAAACTGTTTTTT
CDR3aa: CASSKSLGPAAVTNEKLFF
v_gene: TRBV21-1
d_gene: NA
j_gene: TRBJ1-4
abundance: NA

CDR3nt: TGTGCCACCAGCAGAGAGAGGTACACCGGGGAGCTGTTTTTT
CDR3aa: CATSRERYTGELFF
v_gene: TRBV15
d_gene: NA
j_gene: TRBJ2-2
abundance: once

CDR3nt: TGTGCCAGCAGCTTAGGTCACCAGACTAACACCATATATTTT
CDR3aa: CASSLGHQTNTIYF
v_gene: TRBV7-9
d_gene: NA
j_gene: TRBJ1-3
abundance: NA

CDR3nt: TGTGCCAGCAGCGTAGGGTCCGGGGCGGGGGCCCACACAGATACGCAGTATTTT
CDR3aa: CASSVGSGAGAHTDTQYF
v_gene: TRBV9
d_gene: NA
j_gene: TRBJ2-3
abundance: NA

CDR3nt: TGTGCCTGGAGTTCAGGGGACACTGAAGCTTTCTTT
CDR3aa: CAWSSGDTEAFF
v_gene: TRBV30
d_gene: NA
j_gene: TRBJ1-1
abundance: NA

CDR3nt: TGCGCCAGCAGCTTGGTAGCGGGAGCCACCTACGAGCAGTACTTC
CDR3aa: CASSLVAGATYEQYF
v_gene: TRBV5-1
d_gene: TRBD2
j_gene: TRBJ2-7
abundance: NA

CDR3nt: TGTGCCAGCAGCTTGGGACAGGGGGACGGGCAGTACTTC
CDR3aa: CASSLGQGDGQYF
v_gene: TRBV5-4
d_gene: TRBD1
j_gene: TRBJ2-7
abundance: NA

CDR3nt: TGCGCCAGCAGCCAAGAGGACAGGGGGTACACCGGGGAGCTGTTTTTT
CDR3aa: CASSQEDRGYTGELFF
v_gene: TRBV4-1
d_gene: TRBD1
j_gene: TRBJ2-2
abundance: NA